This T cell receptor (beta chain) was recovered during a study of HIV-infected patients and healthy controls (dated by TCRdb to the mid-2010s). For the wider study: Although they stayed below normal ranges, CD4 counts in about 90% of the 16 patients rose modestly but significantly after three months of therapy. Viral load became undetectable in about 75% of the 16 patients by the second bleed and in all patients after a further year of therapy. Overall T-cell lymphocytopenia was not observed in the patients, and no significant difference from controls was found in total CDR3 counts per chain. CD8 counts did not change consistently during early therapy, while the CD4:CD8 ratio increased slightly. Whether deep TCR repertoire sequencing of small blood samples from HIV patients could capture immune perturbation and reconstitution was tested in the study. What the work shows at the level of the full study, not this receptor alone: Significantly different mean usage between HIV-infected patients and controls was observed for eight alpha and eight beta V genes. HLA typing of donors was not performed in the study. In the samples, alpha-beta chain pairing was left undetermined. HIV-associated CDR3s exhibited a significant reduction in frequency during therapy, whereas CMV-associated CDR3s exhibited no significant change, although the majority increased in frequency. Compared with untreated HIV+ repertoires, healthy control repertoires had roughly threefold more distinct CDR3s and a higher Shannon diversity. Only sixteen HIV-infected individuals were processed, which the authors considered a major limit on how widely the findings apply. Differing numbers of distinct sequences in patients and controls hindered comparison, and size-matching assigned excessive weight to rare events in the HIV-infected data. The apparent post-therapy recovery of the Gini index in HIV-infected patients was not reproduced in size-matched repertoire data. Slight age and sex profile differences between the study cohorts did not explain the observed diversity differences. More CDR3s were shared between individuals among healthy controls than among HIV+ patients, as measured by Jaccard index and by the count of highly shared sequences. The use of whole blood limited sequencing depth and precluded separation of the dynamics of distinct T-cell subpopulations. Alpha-chain CDR3s from MAIT cells occurred at high frequency in healthy controls but were severely depleted in HIV+ repertoires. Oligoclonality may be reflected in the significantly higher mean Gini indices of HIV-infected repertoires compared with controls.

From the cysteine through the phenylalanine, the CDR3 covers 13 amino acids. The only DNA kept is the CDR3, 39 bases in frame from the first base. The trim is 5 bases for V and 3 bases for J, with a gap of 11 bases between the germline ends. The germline V gene sets CDR1 to SGDLS and CDR2 to YYNGEE. SuperScript III was used to reverse transcribe 500 ng RNA with primers targeting the alpha and beta constant regions. Separate alpha and beta chain libraries were generated by chain-specific third strand synthesis with multiplexing indices. The protocol used a single primer pair to amplify all rearrangements within a chain, which avoided primer bias, and attached molecular barcodes to each cDNA molecule. T4 RNA Ligase 1 joined purified cDNA to a 5' RACE adapter that carried a random hexamer and the SP2 sequencing primer site. With slow temperature ramps used to favor optimal annealing, second strand synthesis was primed from the SP2 site with Phusion polymerase. Each molecule's 12-nucleotide barcode consisted of two random hexamer sequences, both added before amplification and joined together. A brief initial PCR introduced P5 and P7 adapter elements together with a second index, and an approximately 21-cycle amplification PCR using P5s and P7 primers was subsequently performed. A total of about 27 PCR cycles were applied to the libraries, which were quantified on a Qubit, sized on a Bioanalyzer, and diluted to around 3.7 nM. Normalized libraries were sequenced on an Illumina MiSeq with 2 x 250 paired-end kits. Reverse transcription reactions were cleaned up on MinElute columns and eluted into around 10 ul Tris-Cl. Adapter ligations were incubated for 23 hours at 16 degrees C and subsequently purified with AMPure XP beads at a 1:1 ratio. Turning to the authors' computational methods: Demultiplexed FASTQ files were processed with a modified Decombinator that output V, J, insert and barcode information. Sequences that shared a barcode but differed from the dominant sequence were discarded as errors, and original cDNA molecules were estimated by counting barcodes clustered at Levenshtein distance 3. The R packages ineq, vegan, igraph and RCytoscape were used for downstream analyses, with IMGT nomenclature and CDR3 definitions applied. V gene usage was computed over distinct sequences, each TCR counted once to avoid skew from clonal expansion. Unique CDR3 amino acid sequences within a donor were connected in similarity networks whenever two sequences differed by a single Levenshtein edit. Published HIV-specific CDR3s (92 alpha, 600 to 800 beta) and CMV-specific CDR3s (fewer than 14 alpha, about 250 beta) were assembled and queried against the repertoires. Random subsampling to size-matched repertoires demonstrated that the decreased diversity in patients did not result from their lower sequence numbers. The raw public reads went through TCRdb reprocessing: fastp at Q25, MiXCR clone calling, in-frame beta chains kept. Entries are consolidated by CDR3 protein sequence, retaining the most common genes and DNA. The V and J calls, along with clone size, are taken from TCRdb and not from the paper's own processing. Within this sample are around 4,800 distinct CDR3 sequences, with 7.5% to 9.5% of them counted one time only. In total, the top ten clones hold about 26% of the sample.

As concerns this clonotype: This clone's antigen is unknown. No base quality information exists; no much larger clone differs at one position.

Whole blood was used without cell fractionation, so the repertoire reflected all unsorted peripheral T cells. A roughly 2.5 ml sample of peripheral blood was drawn into Tempus tubes for RNA extraction. The first sixteen eligible patients were processed from the enrolled HIV-infected adults, who had not yet received antiretroviral therapy and were about to begin treatment. Patients with febrile or AIDS-related illness, tumors, hepatitis B or C coinfection, immunomodulatory therapy, recent vaccination or treatment interruptions were excluded from enrollment. Residual genomic DNA was removed with the TURBO-DNase kit and globin mRNA was depleted with GLOBINclear. The study collected pretreatment blood from HIV-infected patients just before antiretroviral therapy was started.

Source: blood, taken before antiretroviral therapy. Recombination linked TRBV9 to TRBJ1-2, with a weak D call of TRBD1 (5 bases match). The TCR comes from an adult with HIV infection. The nucleotide sequence is TGTGCCAGCAGGGATTCGACAGACTATGGCTACACCTTC. Its translation is CASRDSTDYGYTF. The full variable domain, completed from the reference TRBV9 and TRBJ1-2 proteins outside the CDR3, reads DSGVTQTPKHLITATGQRVTLRCSPRSGDLSVYWYQQSLDQGLQFLIQYYNGEERAKGNILERFSAQQFPDLHSELNLSSLELGDSALYFCASRDSTDYGYTFGSGTRLTVV.